These T cell receptor beta chains were read from a single sample in a study of OX40 agonist ivuxolimab in advanced cancers. Measured with immunoSEQ multiplex PCR; TCRdb has only the in-frame clones, and not every one. The sample lists about 78,000 clones, about 90% occurring once. The input for sequencing was CD4+ or CD8+ T cells sorted from blood, taken in a trial of the OX40 agonist ivuxolimab. The origin of the receptors is an adult with an advanced solid tumor such as melanoma, head and neck, liver or kidney cancer. The CDR3 runs from the conserved cysteine through the conserved F or W. The order of the fields is V gene, clone size, J gene, D gene, CDR3 DNA, CDR3 protein. A D gene is named only where the DNA matches it firmly. Not all rows give a size; the values are once, few, many and, for expanded clones, a class.

v_call: TRBV5-1
clone_size: -
j_call: TRBJ1-6
d_call: -
cdr3_nt: TGCGCCAGCAGCTTGGAGGTGGGAGAGGGATATAATTCACCCCTCCACTTT
cdr3_aa: CASSLEVGEGYNSPLHF

v_call: TRBV10-3
clone_size: -
j_call: TRBJ1-2
d_call: -
cdr3_nt: TGTGCCATCAGCGTCACCGGGACACCTCCCATTTATGGCTACACCTTC
cdr3_aa: CAISVTGTPPIYGYTF

v_call: TRBV11-2
clone_size: -
j_call: TRBJ2-1
d_call: -
cdr3_nt: TGTGCCAGCAGCTTGGACGGGGGGCGGGGTAATGAGCAGTTCTTC
cdr3_aa: CASSLDGGRGNEQFF

v_call: TRBV15
clone_size: -
j_call: TRBJ2-1
d_call: -
cdr3_nt: TGTGCCACCTCAGCGAGCTCCTACAATGAGCAGTTCTTC
cdr3_aa: CATSASSYNEQFF

v_call: TRBV6-6
clone_size: -
j_call: TRBJ1-2
d_call: -
cdr3_nt: TGTGCCAGCAGTTACGATCGATCCTATGGCTACACCTTC
cdr3_aa: CASSYDRSYGYTF

v_call: TRBV20-1
clone_size: -
j_call: TRBJ2-1
d_call: -
cdr3_nt: TGCAGTGCCCTGGGTGAGGATGAGCAGTTCTTC
cdr3_aa: CSALGEDEQFF

v_call: TRBV7-2
clone_size: -
j_call: TRBJ1-6
d_call: -
cdr3_nt: TGTGCCAGCAGCTCTGAGCTGTCAGACATTTCACCCCTCCACTTT
cdr3_aa: CASSSELSDISPLHF

v_call: TRBV7-9
clone_size: -
j_call: TRBJ1-2
d_call: TRBD1
cdr3_nt: TGTGCCAGCAGTTCGGGACAGGGTTATGGCTACACCTTC
cdr3_aa: CASSSGQGYGYTF

v_call: TRBV2
clone_size: few
j_call: TRBJ1-5
d_call: TRBD1
cdr3_nt: TGTGCCAGCAGCCTTGACAGGGTTAATCAGCCCCAGCATTTT
cdr3_aa: CASSLDRVNQPQHF

v_call: TRBV5-4
clone_size: -
j_call: TRBJ2-5
d_call: -
cdr3_nt: TGTGCCAGCACCAACACCGTGGGGAGGGAGACCCAGTACTTC
cdr3_aa: CASTNTVGRETQYF

v_call: TRBV1
clone_size: few
j_call: TRBJ2-1
d_call: -
cdr3_nt: TGCACCAGCAGCCAAAACCGGGACTCAGGGAGCTTATGGGCTCCGTTCTTC
cdr3_aa: CTSSQNRDSGSLWAPFF

v_call: TRBV28
clone_size: once
j_call: TRBJ1-5
d_call: -
cdr3_nt: TGTGCCAGCAGTCAAGCGGGGGAGCCTAGCAATCAGCCCCAGCATTTT
cdr3_aa: CASSQAGEPSNQPQHF

v_call: TRBV19
clone_size: -
j_call: TRBJ2-2
d_call: -
cdr3_nt: TGTGCCAGTACCAGACCTTGGACCGGGGAGCTGTTTTTT
cdr3_aa: CASTRPWTGELFF

v_call: TRBV6-6
clone_size: -
j_call: TRBJ1-5
d_call: -
cdr3_nt: TGTGCCAGCAGTTCCACGACGATAGATCAGCCCCAGCATTTT
cdr3_aa: CASSSTTIDQPQHF

v_call: TRBV7-2
clone_size: -
j_call: TRBJ1-1
d_call: -
cdr3_nt: TGTGCCAGCAGTGTACGGCAGTCAGGGCACACTGAAGCTTTCTTT
cdr3_aa: CASSVRQSGHTEAFF

v_call: TRBV18
clone_size: -
j_call: TRBJ1-6
d_call: -
cdr3_nt: TGTGCCAGCTCACCCACACCCCCGGGGGGGGTCTATAATTCACCCCTCCACTTT
cdr3_aa: CASSPTPPGGVYNSPLHF

v_call: TRBV7-8
clone_size: -
j_call: TRBJ2-7
d_call: -
cdr3_nt: TGTGCCAGCAGCTTAGTCCCCCCCCGGGGCGAGCAGTACTTC
cdr3_aa: CASSLVPPRGEQYF

v_call: TRBV29-1
clone_size: -
j_call: TRBJ2-7
d_call: -
cdr3_nt: TGCAGCGTTGAAGAACTCACCCACGAGCAGTACTTC
cdr3_aa: CSVEELTHEQYF

v_call: TRBV25-1
clone_size: -
j_call: TRBJ1-2
d_call: -
cdr3_nt: TGTGCCAGCACGAGGGGTTCTGGGGGCTACACCTTC
cdr3_aa: CASTRGSGGYTF